The present entry profiles one T cell receptor beta chain with its context. Antigen specificity is unknown. This record belongs to a study of cytomegalovirus exposure and HLA in healthy donors. Study at large: Approximately 190 million T cells yielded approximately 110 million unique TCR beta sequences in earlier analysis. The Caucasian-associated ancestry cluster held roughly 80% of 398 genotyped donors.

13 Jbeta primers and 60 Vbeta primers were used for the PCR. TCRdb's copy holds only in-frame clones and misses some; the assay was immunoSEQ multiplex PCR. Here the sample spans about 200,000 clones, 78% being singletons. From germline, CDR1 is SEHNR and CDR2 FQNEAQ (reference sequence). The V and J ends lost 7 bases and 5 bases respectively, with 9 bases between them. The CDR3 totals 13 residues. Study-level results: Researchers reported in a later analysis that a missense DCLRE1C variant was tied to TCR beta V- and J-gene trimming. Per published reports, the classifier diagnosed cytomegalovirus status with high specificity and sensitivity.

This chain joins TRBV7-9 and TRBJ1-6; tentatively, D is TRBD1 (5 bases). This TCR was sampled from a woman aged 30 to 39 in good health and CMV-seropositive. The sequenced sample was PBMCs. Here the CDR3 reads CASNRGDNSPLHF. Here the CDR3 DNA reads TGTGCCAGCAATCGGGGGGATAATTCACCCCTCCACTTT.